The 17 T cell receptor beta chains presented below share a single source sample, sequenced in a study of blood T cells in healthy people across ages. Primed by a sample-barcoded 5' primer and a J-beta primer mix, a second PCR proceeded for about 6 to 11 cycles. TCRdb reanalysed the 5' RACE reads using MiXCR and keeps one entry per CDR3 protein. The table records some 700,000 distinct CDR3 sequences, roughly 45% of them present only once. The sample comprised blood. These TCRs come from a woman aged 55-70 years in good health.

The J gene is TRBJ2-7, the V gene TRBV5-6; maybe TRBD2 (6 bases). V dropped 1 base and J dropped 5 bases, with 22 bases sitting between them. This CDR3 comprises 17 residues. Germline loops: CDR1 SGHDT, CDR2 YYEEEE. CDR3 sequence (DNA): TGTGCCAGCAGCTTGTTGCGGCTTGGCGGGGAGGCCCACGAGCAGTACTTC. Amino acid sequence: CASSLLRLGGEAHEQYF.

This clonotype has a count of ten or more. The chain carries TRBV7-9 and TRBJ2-1; 9 positions agree with TRBD2. The ends lost 7 bases at V and 12 bases at J; junction bases unmatched: 28. CDR3 length equals 19 residues. Germline values: CDR1 SEHNR, CDR2 FQNEAQ (reference sequence). The CDR3 here is CASIPPGQRSLAGPYGQFF. The CDR3 nucleotides are TGTGCCAGCATCCCGCCGGGACAGCGGAGTCTAGCGGGACCCTATGGGCAGTTCTTC.

This clonotype was counted once. The chain recombines TRBV6-5 with TRBJ2-7, with TRBD1 matching 7 bases. CDR3 length: 14 residues. With 3 bases clipped from V and 7 bases from J, the junction kept 9 bases outside the gene matches. The germline V gene has CDR1 MNHEY and CDR2 SVGAGI. The CDR3 loop reads CASSYGQVYNEQYF. Written as DNA, the CDR3 is TGTGCCAGCAGTTATGGACAGGTATACAATGAGCAGTACTTC.

The J gene is TRBJ2-7, the V gene TRBV11-3; D gene uncertain. This CDR3 has 12 amino acids. Trimming pared 4 bases from V and 6 bases from J, leaving 10 bases between. The V gene's germline CDR1 is SGHNT and CDR2 YENEEA. The CDR3 sequence is CASSSVSGEQYF. CDR3 DNA sequence: TGTGCCAGCAGCTCGGTGTCCGGCGAGCAGTACTTC. The full variable domain, its missing parts supplied by reference TRBV11-3 and TRBJ2-7, is EAGVVQSPRYKIIEKKQPVAFWCNPISGHNTLYWYLQNLGQGPELLIRYENEEAVDDSQLPKDRFSAERLKGVDSTLKIQPAELGDSAVYLCASSSVSGEQYFGPGTRLTVT.

This sequence joins TRBV6-5 and TRBJ2-1, with D possibly being TRBD2 (7 bases). The CDR3 runs 14 residues. CDR1 is MNHEY, CDR2 SVGAGI, per germline. V lost 5 bases to trimming and J lost 7 bases, with 15 bases between them. CDR3 nucleotide sequence: TGTGCCAGCAGTGACGCGGGGGCTAAGAATGAGCAGTTCTTC. Its protein product is CASSDAGAKNEQFF.

A few counts support this clonotype. The chain combines TRBV12-3 or TRBV12-4 with TRBJ2-1; TRBD1 aligns across 10 bases. J gave up 2 bases and V 6 bases, and 4 bases lay outside the gene matches. This CDR3 has 15 residues. This CDR3 is CASRTTGGTYNEQFF. The CDR3 DNA reads as TGTGCCAGCAGGACGACAGGGGGCACCTACAATGAGCAGTTCTTC.

This clonotype occurred a few times. The rearrangement uses TRBV20-1 and TRBJ2-4; weak D call: TRBD2 (6 bases). The J call may not be correct, given that the DNA end is closer to TRBJ2-7. The CDR3 runs 15 residues. Germline V gene lookup returns CDR1 DFQATT and CDR2 SNEGSKA (reference sequence). The CDR3 protein is CSASISSGSAYEQYF. The CDR3 DNA is TGCAGTGCTAGCATCTCGAGCGGGTCTGCCTACGAGCAGTACTTC.

This clonotype was observed many times. V and J are TRBV20-1 and TRBJ2-5; TRBD1 or TRBD2 may be the D gene (5 bases each). The ends were cut back, 4 bases at V and 3 bases at J, with 12 bases in the middle. The germline gives CDR1 DFQATT, CDR2 SNEGSKA (reference sequence). The CDR3 loop spans 13 amino acids. CDR3 nucleotides: TGCAGTGCTATCCGGTTGGGGGAAGAGACCCAGTACTTC. Amino acid sequence: CSAIRLGEETQYF.

This rearrangement joins TRBV4-2 to TRBJ2-7; 8 bases line up with TRBD1. The length of the CDR3 is 15 residues. CDR1 and CDR2 (germline): LGHNA, YNFKEQ. V trimming: 0 bases; J trimming: 6 bases; junction bases outside the gene matches: 7. This CDR3 reads CASSQDRGPSGEQYF. The CDR3 nucleotides are TGTGCCAGCAGCCAAGACAGGGGGCCTTCAGGCGAGCAGTACTTC.

The CDR3, as DNA: TGTGCCAGCAGTTTCAGGAGCGATGAGCAGTACTTC. Amino acids: CASSFRSDEQYF. The V and J genes are TRBV6-6 and TRBJ2-7; the D is unclear. CDR1 and CDR2 (germline): MNHNY, SVGAGI (reference sequence). The CDR3 is 12 residues long. Trimming removed 4 bases at V and 7 bases at J, with 11 bases between.

This clonotype was observed many times. The CDR3 loop reads CSAATSKRGWYEQYF. The CDR3 bases are TGCAGTGCTGCTACCTCTAAGCGGGGGTGGTACGAGCAGTACTTC. This chain connects TRBV20-1 to TRBJ2-7; TRBD2 matches 8 bases. Per the germline V gene, CDR1 is DFQATT and CDR2 is SNEGSKA (reference sequence). V was clipped by 5 bases and J by 4 bases; unmatched bases: 13. CDR3 length: 15 residues.

This clonotype was found a few times. The rearrangement joins TRBV19 to TRBJ2-1; D may match TRBD1 or TRBD2 (5 bases each). This CDR3 contains 16 residues. Germline CDR1 and CDR2: LNHDA and SQIVND (reference sequence). V lost 0 bases and J 2 bases, leaving 11 bases between the germline ends. The CDR3 DNA is TGTGCCAGTAGTATAGAGGGGGAGAGAACCTACAATGAGCAGTTCTTC. It specifies CASSIEGERTYNEQFF.

V is TRBV7-6 and J is TRBJ2-7, with no clear D. The germline V and J ends were trimmed by 5 bases and 12 bases, with 8 bases remaining between them. The CDR3 extends over 9 amino acids. Looked up from germline, CDR1 is SGHVS and CDR2 is FNYEAQ. The CDR3 bases are TGTGCCAGCAGCCGACCGCTGTACTTC. Translated, it gives CASSRPLYF. Supplemented by reference TRBV7-6 and TRBJ2-7, the full variable domain reads GAGVSQSPRYKVTKRGQDVALRCDPISGHVSLYWYRQALGQGPEFLTYFNYEAQQDKSGLPNDRFSAERPEGSISTLTIQRTEQRDSAMYRCASSRPLYFGPGTRLTVT.

This clonotype appeared many times. The genes are TRBV6-5 and TRBJ2-7; 7 nucleotides match TRBD2. CDR1 is MNHEY, CDR2 SVGAGI, per germline. V lost 0 bases to trimming and J lost 4 bases; unmatched junction nucleotides: 12. The CDR3 extends over 17 amino acids. The CDR3 sequence: CASSYSQFGAGVYEQYF. The CDR3 DNA follows: TGTGCCAGCAGTTACTCGCAATTTGGGGCGGGAGTATACGAGCAGTACTTC.

In its sample, this clonotype was seen once. The chain couples TRBV6-5 to TRBJ2-2; 9 bases fit TRBD2. Germline loops: CDR1 MNHEY, CDR2 SVGAGI. V lost 2 bases and J lost 9; bases outside the gene matches: 13. CDR3 length: 17 residues. The CDR3 loop is CASSYAPRRAGGRELFF. Here the CDR3 DNA reads TGTGCCAGCAGTTACGCCCCCCGGCGAGCGGGAGGCCGGGAGCTGTTTTTT.

This chain joins TRBV6-6 and TRBJ2-1, with D hard to call. V was cut by 6 bases and J by 2 bases, with 14 bases left in between. The CDR3 is 15 amino acids. Per the germline V gene, CDR1 is MNHNY and CDR2 is SVGAGI (reference sequence). The CDR3 region has the DNA TGTGCCAGCAGGCTTCTAGGTGGGCCCTACAATGAGCAGTTCTTC. This encodes CASRLLGGPYNEQFF.

The chain is built from TRBV7-2 and TRBJ2-3; 8 bases are a match to TRBD2. The CDR3 spans 15 residues. V was pared by 2 bases and J by 3 bases, with 4 bases of the junction left unmatched. CDR1 is SGHTA, CDR2 FQGNSA, per germline. For the CDR3, the DNA is TGTGCCAGCAGCTTAATTAGCGGGGAAACAGATACGCAGTATTTT. Its protein product is CASSLISGETDTQYF.